These 27 T cell receptor beta chains share one sample of origin, sequenced in a study of blood T cell repertoires in COVID-19. Data came from immunoSEQ multiplex PCR; TCRdb stores just in-frame clones and leaves some out. The sample consists of a few hundred thousand clones, about 90% of them appearing once. The sample was peripheral blood. The receptors come from a woman aged 30 to 39 with COVID-19, enrolled during active disease.

The chain recombines TRBV5-1 with TRBJ1-2, with TRBD1 identical over 7 bases. Germline V gene sequence: CDR1 SGHRS, CDR2 YFSETQ. Trimming cost V 2 bases and J 2 bases; bases outside gene matches: 12. CDR3 length: 17 amino acids. The CDR3 DNA reads TGCGCCAGCAGCTTATCAACCGGGACAGCACTAAACTATGGCTACACCTTC. Encoded protein: CASSLSTGTALNYGYTF.

The rearrangement uses TRBV7-8 and TRBJ1-1; the D gene is possibly TRBD1 (5 bases). This CDR3 is 14 amino acids long. Germline V gene lookup returns CDR1 SGHVS and CDR2 FQNEAQ. V was clipped by 5 bases and J by 1 base, with 11 bases between them. The chain's CDR3 is CASSPGRENTEAFF. CDR3 bases: TGTGCCAGCAGCCCAGGGAGGGAGAACACTGAAGCTTTCTTT.

The chain has TRBV5-1 and TRBJ2-5; TRBD2 aligns across 8 bases. This CDR3 has 12 amino acids. V lost 5 bases and J lost 6; bases outside the gene matches: 3. CDR1 is SGHRS and CDR2 is YFSETQ in the germline V gene. CDR3 nucleotide sequence: TGCGCCAGCAGTGGCGGGGGGAAGACCCAGTACTTC. This gives the protein CASSGGGKTQYF.

The chain carries TRBV6-1 and TRBJ1-4; D perhaps matches TRBD1 (6 bases). CDR1 MNHNS and CDR2 SASEGT come from the germline V gene. The CDR3 loop spans 17 amino acids. Trimming took 2 bases from V and 5 from J, leaving 18 bases between them. The CDR3 coding sequence is TGTGCCAGCAGTGAATACAAGACAGGAATCGCCAATGAAAAACTGTTTTTT. Its protein is CASSEYKTGIANEKLFF.

The chain is built from TRBV7-9 and TRBJ1-2, with TRBD1 as a possible D gene (6 bases). CDR3 length equals 13 residues. V was cut by 2 bases and J by 4 bases, with 8 bases left in between. Per the germline V gene, CDR1 is SEHNR and CDR2 is FQNEAQ (reference sequence). CDR3 sequence: CASSLKDSYGYTF. CDR3 nucleotide sequence: TGTGCCAGCAGCTTAAAGGACAGCTATGGCTACACCTTC.

J is TRBJ1-1 and V is TRBV2; 8 bases line up with TRBD1. Germline CDR1 SNHLY, CDR2 FYNNEI. The V segment lost 6 bases and the J segment 5 bases; nucleotides outside the gene matches: 8. The CDR3 has 14 amino acids. CDR3 DNA sequence: TGTGCCAGCAGGATGACAGGGGTCAGGACTGAAGCTTTCTTT. This codes for CASRMTGVRTEAFF.

In its sample, this clone was seen once. The chain couples TRBV30 to TRBJ1-1; tentative D call: TRBD1 (5 bases). Germline-derived CDR1 and CDR2 are GTSNPN and SVGIG (reference sequence). CDR3 length equals 15 residues. V was clipped by 4 bases and J by 0 bases, with 15 bases between them. CDR3 loop: CAWKPRRGMNTEAFF. The CDR3 bases are TGTGCCTGGAAGCCTAGGCGGGGGATGAACACTGAAGCTTTCTTT.

A few counts support this clone. The chain links TRBV28 to TRBJ1-6; a weak D match, TRBD1 (6 bases). Germline V gives CDR1 MDHEN, CDR2 SYDVKM. V lost 8 bases and J 5 bases, leaving 16 bases between the germline ends. This CDR3 is built from 15 residues. In DNA, the CDR3 is TGTGCCAGCCGATTTCAAAGGACAGATAATTCACCCCTCCACTTT. Its protein product is CASRFQRTDNSPLHF.

V gene TRBV2 combines with J gene TRBJ2-7; maybe TRBD1 (7 bases). Germline CDR1 and CDR2: SNHLY and FYNNEI. The CDR3 runs to 16 residues. V was clipped by 5 bases and J by 1 base, with 18 bases between them. CDR3 amino acids: CASSSPTGRISYEQYF. CDR3 nucleotide sequence: TGTGCCAGCAGTAGCCCGACAGGGAGGATATCCTACGAGCAGTACTTC.

The rearrangement uses TRBV12-3 or TRBV12-4 and TRBJ2-2; D not certain. CDR3 size: 13 residues. The V and J ends lost 1 base and 7 bases respectively, with 7 bases between them. The DNA for the CDR3 is TGTGCCAGCAGTTTAGGACTTCACGGGGAGCTGTTTTTT. Translation: CASSLGLHGELFF.

The chain uses TRBV9 and TRBJ2-2; tentative D call: TRBD1 (6 bases). The CDR3 length is 15 residues. Germline CDR1 is SGDLS and CDR2 is YYNGEE. V was cut by 4 bases and J by 2 bases, with 12 bases left in between. Here the CDR3 DNA reads TGTGCCAGCAGCCCTAGGACAGAAAACACCGGGGAGCTGTTTTTT. It codes for CASSPRTENTGELFF.

The chain employs TRBV6-6 and TRBJ1-1; D unclear. The germline V gene encodes CDR1 MNHNY and CDR2 SVGAGI (reference sequence). Trimming removed 2 bases from V and 0 bases from J, with 10 bases in between. The CDR3 length is 15 residues. The CDR3 protein is CASSYGYSLNTEAFF. CDR3 bases: TGTGCCAGCAGTTACGGTTATAGTTTGAACACTGAAGCTTTCTTT.

Here the CDR3 reads CASSPPSVNTEAFF. CDR3 nucleotide sequence: TGTGCCAGCTCACCACCGTCTGTGAACACTGAAGCTTTCTTT. The V gene is TRBV18, the J gene TRBJ1-1; D uncertain. Germline V gene lookup returns CDR1 KGHSH and CDR2 LQKENI. Trimming stripped 0 bases from V and 0 bases from J, with 5 bases between. The CDR3 sequence is 14 residues long.

V usage is TRBV3-1 (or the pseudogene TRBV3-2) and J usage is TRBJ1-6, with 10 bases identical to TRBD1. Germline loops: CDR1 LGHDT, CDR2 YNNKEL (reference sequence). V lost 1 base and J lost 9; bases outside the gene matches: 3. This CDR3 comprises 15 residues. CDR3 DNA sequence: TGTGCCAGCAGCCAAGGACAGGGGGCGCGTTCACCCCTCCACTTT. Translated, it gives CASSQGQGARSPLHF.

The V call is TRBV19, the J call TRBJ1-6; D remains unclear. Trimming took off 4 bases at V and 9 bases at J, with 13 bases between the two ends. CDR3 length: 14 amino acids. Germline assignment: CDR1 LNHDA and CDR2 SQIVND (reference sequence). In nucleotides, the CDR3 is TGTGCCAGTAGTAATCCCGGGTTGCCTTCACCCCTCCACTTT. As protein: CASSNPGLPSPLHF.

The genes are TRBV6-5 and TRBJ2-5; TRBD2 matches at 8 bases. CDR3 length: 14 amino acids. Germline CDR1 and CDR2: MNHEY and SVGAGI. The V and J ends lost 10 bases and 1 base, in that order; junction bases with no gene match: 8. CDR3: CAIDIAGFQETQYF. The DNA of the CDR3 is TGTGCCATCGATATAGCGGGGTTCCAAGAGACCCAGTACTTC.

The rearrangement joins TRBV7-9 to TRBJ1-2; 7 bases are a match to TRBD1. Germline V gene lookup returns CDR1 SEHNR and CDR2 FQNEAQ (reference sequence). The CDR3 is 18 amino acids. J gave up 3 bases and V 1 base, and 14 bases lay outside the gene matches. This CDR3 is CASSLDLWGTATDYGYTF. Here the CDR3 DNA reads TGTGCCAGCAGCTTAGACTTATGGGGGACAGCAACCGACTATGGCTACACCTTC.

This chain connects TRBV10-3 to TRBJ1-3; the D gene is possibly TRBD1 (5 bases). V was clipped by 8 bases and J by 0 bases, with 11 bases between them. The CDR3 consists of 14 residues. CDR1 ENHRY and CDR2 SYGVKD come from the germline V gene. CDR3 nucleotides: TGTGCCATCCAGGGTGTGGTCTCTGGAAACACCATATATTTT. Its protein is CAIQGVVSGNTIYF.

The CDR3 spells CAWSVGIGRTYEQYF. The CDR3, as DNA: TGTGCCTGGAGTGTAGGGATAGGGAGAACCTACGAGCAGTACTTC. The rearrangement joins TRBV30 to TRBJ2-7, with TRBD2 as a possible D gene (5 bases). The CDR3 has 15 amino acids. Germline V gives CDR1 GTSNPN, CDR2 SVGIG (reference sequence). The ends were cut back, 0 bases at V and 2 bases at J, with 14 bases in the middle. Together with reference TRBV30 and TRBJ2-7, the CDR3 gives the full variable domain: SQTIHQWPATLVQPVGSPLSLECTVEGTSNPNLYWYRQAAGRGLQLLFYSVGIGQISSEVPQNLSASRPQDRQFILSSKKLLLSDSGFYLCAWSVGIGRTYEQYFGPGTRLTVT.

V gene TRBV10-3 combines with J gene TRBJ2-5; 7 positions agree with TRBD2. Germline loops: CDR1 ENHRY, CDR2 SYGVKD. Unmatched junction bases numbered 4, after V lost 4 bases and J lost 5 bases. The CDR3 totals 13 residues. The CDR3 bases are TGTGCCATCAGTGGGAGCGGGGATGAGACCCAGTACTTC. It specifies CAISGSGDETQYF.

The V call is TRBV25-1, the J call TRBJ1-2, with D uncertain. V was pared by 1 base and J by 14 bases, with 11 bases between. The CDR3 is 11 residues long. Germline CDR1 is MGHDK and CDR2 is SYGVNS. The CDR3 here is CASSELRGLTF. The CDR3 region has the DNA TGTGCCAGCAGTGAATTACGAGGTCTAACCTTC.

The chain uses TRBV4-2 and TRBJ1-5; the match to TRBD1 covers 9 bases. Germline-derived CDR1 and CDR2 are LGHNA and YNFKEQ. The ends lost 0 bases at V and 2 bases at J; junction bases unmatched: 2. The CDR3 is made up of 16 amino acids. CDR3 amino acids: CASSQEQGARNQPQHF. CDR3 DNA sequence: TGTGCCAGCAGCCAAGAACAGGGGGCTCGCAATCAGCCCCAGCATTTT.

The gene calls are TRBV7-6 and TRBJ2-2, with 9 bases aligning to TRBD2. The V gene's germline CDR1 is SGHVS and CDR2 FNYEAQ. This CDR3 has 16 residues. Trimming cost V 3 bases and J 7 bases; bases outside gene matches: 9. This CDR3 is CASSFQAGGPDGELFF. The CDR3 region has the DNA TGTGCCAGCAGCTTCCAAGCGGGGGGCCCAGACGGGGAGCTGTTTTTT.

V and J are TRBV23-1 and TRBJ1-1; TRBD1 matches at 7 bases. TRBV23-1 is filed as an ORF, its function uncertain. With 2 bases clipped from V and 2 bases from J, the junction kept 11 bases outside the gene matches. The CDR3 covers 17 residues. This CDR3 is CASSQNPRGQTNTEAFF. The CDR3, as DNA: TGCGCCAGCAGTCAAAATCCACGGGGACAGACCAACACTGAAGCTTTCTTT.

The rearrangement uses TRBV30 and TRBJ2-7, with D possibly matching TRBD2 (5 bases). Germline CDR1 and CDR2: GTSNPN and SVGIG (reference sequence). Trimming stripped 2 bases from V and 7 bases from J, with 15 bases between. There are 13 residues in the CDR3. The CDR3 nucleotides read TGTGCCTGGAGTTACTCCGGGATCGGGGAGCAGTACTTC. It translates to CAWSYSGIGEQYF.

The rearrangement joins TRBV9 to TRBJ1-5; D uncertain. V was clipped by 3 bases and J by 3 bases, with 10 bases between them. This CDR3 spans 14 amino acids. CDR1 and CDR2 from the germline V gene are SGDLS and YYNGEE. CDR3 bases: TGTGCCAGCAGCGGATCAGGAATCAATCAGCCCCAGCATTTT. This encodes CASSGSGINQPQHF.

The rearrangement links TRBV5-1 to TRBJ2-7; 9 bases are a match to TRBD2. Germline V CDR1 and CDR2: SGHRS, YFSETQ. J lost 5 bases, V lost 0 bases, and 0 bases had no gene match. The CDR3 extends over 13 amino acids. The CDR3 spells CASSLGLADEQYV. The CDR3 bases are TGCGCCAGCAGCTTGGGACTAGCGGACGAGCAGTACGTC.